This TCR beta chain was profiled in a study of early T cells in non-severe SARS-CoV-2 infection. TCRdb fed the 5' RACE reads into MiXCR, producing one record per CDR3 protein. The data contain nearly 95,000 distinct CDR3 sequences, roughly 17% of them seen just once; the ten biggest clones take up about 5%. This clonotype was seen repeatedly, ten times or more. The V end was cut by 5 bases, the J end by 6 bases, with 14 bases between. The CDR3 has 15 amino acids. Germline CDR1 and CDR2: SEHNR and FQNEAQ (reference sequence). The origin of this receptor is an adult who was a healthcare worker with PCR-confirmed SARS-CoV-2 infection or an uninfected control (not recorded which). Material: whole blood, obtained at baseline. The gene calls are TRBV7-9 and TRBJ1-6, with D possibly TRBD1 on 5 matching bases. CDR3 sequence reads: CASSQGPGPNSPLHF. The CDR3 DNA reads TGTGCCAGCAGCCAAGGCCCAGGGCCTAATTCACCCCTCCACTTT.